A few counts support the clone carrying this TCR beta chain. Antigen unknown. The data derive from a study of glioma-infiltrating T cells. Notes on the study in general: Tissue-blood divergence was below expectation in non-neoplastic patients, above in gliomas. Only very few CDR3 sequences appeared in both tissue and blood.

The iRepertoire nested amplicon-rescue multiplex PCR amplified TCR alpha and beta CDR3s from RNA. TCRdb reprocessed the multiplex PCR reads via MiXCR and lists one record per CDR3 protein. The table includes roughly 350,000 distinct CDR3 sequences, less than 50% detected once. Sequenced material: glioma tissue, nonneoplastic brain tissue, or PBMCs (not recorded which). This sequence originates from a human donor with low-grade glioma or glioblastoma, undergoing nonglioma brain surgery, or in good health (not recorded which).

CDR3 in DNA: TGCGCCAGCAGCCAAGAGGGGCTAACAGCCGTCTATGGCTACACCTTC. It specifies CASSQEGLTAVYGYTF. The chain recombines TRBV4-3 with TRBJ1-2; D perhaps matches TRBD1 (5 bases). This CDR3 comprises 16 residues. Per germline, CDR1 LGHNA and CDR2 YSLEER. V lost 0 bases to trimming and J lost 4 bases, with 15 bases between them.